This record looks at one T cell receptor (beta chain) sequence and its context. The source of the sample is a study of shared clonotypes between healthy human individuals. V lost 1 base and J 5 bases, leaving 15 bases between the germline ends. The CDR3 totals 16 residues. Germline lookup yields CDR1 SGHVS and CDR2 FQNEAQ. Assay execution proceeded at the deep level. Profiled with immunoSEQ multiplex PCR; TCRdb holds only in-frame clones, not every one. The profile shows approximately 2.5 million clones, approximately 94% of them singletons. The study drew its donors from healthy HIV-negative adults without recent acute infections or vaccinations.

Sequencing was performed on naive CD4+ T cells from PBMCs. Sample subset: CD45RA+ positively selected. The genes are TRBV7-8 and TRBJ2-1; a weak D match, TRBD2 (5 bases). The receptor was derived from a man aged 18 to 30 in good health. Some clones in this sample may be carry-over from other donors' samples. CDR3: CASSLDRLPIHNEQFF. Here the CDR3 DNA reads TGTGCCAGCAGCTTAGACCGACTACCAATCCACAATGAGCAGTTCTTC. The entire variable domain, with the rest obtained from reference TRBV7-8 and TRBJ2-1, is as follows: GAGVSQSPRYKVAKRGQDVALRCDPISGHVSLFWYQQALGQGPEFLTYFQNEAQLDKSGLPSDRFFAERPEGSVSTLKIQRTQQEDSAVYLCASSLDRLPIHNEQFFGPGTRLTVL.